Shown below are 17 T cell receptor beta chains from a single sample sequenced in a study of control samples from healthy donors and cancer patients. Assay: immunoSEQ multiplex PCR; the TCRdb copy retains only in-frame clones and omits some. The sample records under 200,000 clones, about 94% being singletons. The sequencing input was blood. The receptors stem from a woman aged 40-49 years in good health.

This chain connects TRBV7-2 to TRBJ1-2, with a weak D call TRBD1 (6 bases). The CDR3 totals 15 residues. Trimming stripped 4 bases from V and 6 bases from J, with 18 bases between. The germline gives CDR1 SGHTA, CDR2 FQGNSA. The CDR3 here is CASSSMGAARDGYTF. Here the CDR3 DNA reads TGTGCCAGCAGCTCCATGGGGGCCGCGAGGGATGGCTACACCTTC.

The chain couples TRBV12-3 or TRBV12-4 to TRBJ1-3, with a tentative D call TRBD1 (6 bases). V was cut by 4 bases and J by 4 bases, with 8 bases left in between. This CDR3 spans 13 amino acids. The CDR3 DNA reads as TGTGCCAGCAGTTCCGGACAGGGAAACACCATATATTTT. Protein: CASSSGQGNTIYF.

This chain connects TRBV2 to TRBJ2-7; maybe TRBD2 (6 bases). This CDR3 has 14 residues. Trimming stripped 8 bases from V and 0 bases from J, with 14 bases between. Germline V gene sequence: CDR1 SNHLY, CDR2 FYNNEI. The CDR3 bases are TGTGCCAGCGGGAGGACCCACAACTCCTACGAGCAGTACTTC. It is translated as CASGRTHNSYEQYF.

This clone appeared a single time. The rearrangement joins TRBV28 to TRBJ2-5; the D gene is possibly TRBD2 (6 bases). Germline CDR1 reads MDHEN; CDR2 reads SYDVKM. This CDR3 is 15 amino acids long. V gave up 6 bases and J gave up 2 bases, with 16 bases separating them. CDR3 residues: CASSPRGAGQETQYF. The CDR3 DNA reads TGTGCCAGCAGCCCCCGAGGGGCGGGGCAAGAGACCCAGTACTTC.

CDR3 region: CASSPSSARSYEQYF. In nucleotides, the CDR3 is TGCGCCAGCAGCCCGTCCAGCGCCCGCTCCTACGAGCAGTACTTC. The genes are TRBV4-1 and TRBJ2-7, with D uncertain. Germline CDR1 MGHRA, CDR2 YSYEKL. The CDR3 has 15 residues. Trimming stripped 4 bases from V and 0 bases from J, with 13 bases between.

The V and J genes are TRBV5-1 and TRBJ1-4, with D uncertain. Germline CDR1 SGHRS, CDR2 YFSETQ. The CDR3 sequence is 16 residues long. With 2 bases removed from V and 8 bases from J, the gap between germline ends came to 19 bases. The CDR3 region has the DNA TGCGCCAGCAGCTTAGGCCAAAGCGTCCTTAGAGAAAAACTGTTTTTT. Its translation is CASSLGQSVLREKLFF.

The DNA of the CDR3 is TGTGCCAGCAGCGTAGGCCCCGAGTCAGAGACCCAGTACTTC. This gives the protein CASSVGPESETQYF. This chain connects TRBV9 to TRBJ2-5; D remains ambiguous. The CDR3 is 14 amino acids. Germline V gives CDR1 SGDLS, CDR2 YYNGEE. V lost 0 bases and J 4 bases, leaving 10 bases between the germline ends.

The rearrangement links TRBV5-5 to TRBJ2-7, with TRBD2 matching 11 bases. Germline assignment: CDR1 SGHKS and CDR2 YYEKEE (reference sequence). The CDR3 spans 18 residues. The V and J ends lost 5 bases and 0 bases, in that order; junction bases with no gene match: 13. The CDR3 DNA is TGTGCCAGCAGATTAGCTAGCGGGAGGCTCAAAAACTCCTACGAGCAGTACTTC. Translated: CASRLASGRLKNSYEQYF.

V is TRBV12-3 or TRBV12-4 and J is TRBJ2-1; D possibly corresponds to TRBD2 (5 bases). V was clipped by 6 bases and J by 0 bases, with 6 bases between them. The CDR3 is 13 amino acids. This CDR3 reads CASRGSSYNEQFF. The CDR3 nucleotides are TGTGCCAGCAGGGGGAGCTCCTACAATGAGCAGTTCTTC.

This chain joins TRBV28 and TRBJ1-2, with D perhaps matching TRBD1 (6 bases). Germline CDR1 and CDR2: MDHEN and SYDVKM. Trimming removed 5 bases at V and 6 bases at J, with 16 bases between. This CDR3 region has 14 residues. The CDR3 loop reads CASSPGGLFNGYTF. In DNA, the CDR3 is TGTGCCAGCAGTCCGGGGGGGCTTTTCAATGGCTACACCTTC.

The V gene is TRBV25-1, the J gene TRBJ2-3; D may correspond to TRBD1 or TRBD2 (5 bases each). Trimming left V 0 bases short and J 6 bases short, with 10 bases between. Germline CDR1 is MGHDK and CDR2 is SYGVNS. The CDR3 spans 14 residues. CDR3 amino acids: CASSEYGTPDTQYF. The CDR3 nucleotides are TGTGCCAGCAGTGAATATGGGACCCCGGATACGCAGTATTTT. Drawing the rest from reference TRBV25-1 and TRBJ2-3, the complete variable domain is EADIYQTPRYLVIGTGKKITLECSQTMGHDKMYWYQQDPGMELHLIHYSYGVNSTEKGDLSSESTVSRIRTEHFPLTLESARPSHTSQYLCASSEYGTPDTQYFGPGTRLTVL.

The V gene is TRBV6-6, the J gene TRBJ1-4; no reliable D call. Germline V gene sequence: CDR1 MNHNY, CDR2 SVGAGI (reference sequence). V gave up 4 bases and J gave up 6 bases, with 9 bases separating them. This CDR3 has 13 amino acids. The chain's CDR3 is CASSWGGDEKLFF. The CDR3 DNA is TGTGCCAGCAGTTGGGGTGGGGATGAAAAACTGTTTTTT.

The chain has TRBV7-2 and TRBJ1-2, with D unclear. The length of the CDR3 is 11 residues. In germline, CDR1 is SGHTA, CDR2 FQGNSA. Trimming shortened V by 7 bases and J by 8 bases, and 11 bases separated the two germline ends. The CDR3, as DNA: TGTGCCAGCACCACCGGAGGGGGCTACACCTTC. It encodes CASTTGGGYTF.

This clone was seen once. J is TRBJ1-2 and V is TRBV24-1; no firm D call. CDR1 is KGHDR, CDR2 SFDVKD, per germline. This CDR3 comprises 14 residues. Trimming stripped 2 bases from V and 7 bases from J, with 13 bases between. The CDR3 here is CATSDSADWAGYTF. The CDR3 nucleotides are TGTGCCACCAGTGATTCTGCGGACTGGGCTGGCTACACCTTC.

The chain joins TRBV6-6 to TRBJ1-2; 7 bases match TRBD1. The germline CDR1 and CDR2 sequences are MNHNY and SVGAGI (reference sequence). CDR3 size: 15 residues. After removal of 5 bases from V and 5 bases from J, the junction contained 11 bases not matched to a gene. CDR3 sequence: CASSQNRGQSYGYTF. DNA of the CDR3: TGTGCCAGCAGTCAGAACAGGGGTCAGTCTTATGGCTACACCTTC.

The chain combines TRBV15 with TRBJ2-3, with D unresolved. Germline CDR1 and CDR2: LNHNV and YYDKDF (reference sequence). The CDR3 runs 14 residues. Trimming shortened V by 4 bases and J by 3 bases, and 11 bases separated the two germline ends. CDR3 in DNA: TGTGCCACCAGCACTCGGCGTGAAACAGATACGCAGTATTTT. This sequence encodes CATSTRRETDTQYF.

The chain recombines TRBV9 with TRBJ1-2; D remains ambiguous. The CDR3 totals 18 residues. Germline loops: CDR1 SGDLS, CDR2 YYNGEE. V was clipped by 0 bases and J by 3 bases, with 21 bases between them. The DNA for the CDR3 is TGTGCCAGCAGCGTAGGGGGAACGGCAGGATCTATTTACTATGGCTACACCTTC. Its translation: CASSVGGTAGSIYYGYTF.